The 9 T cell receptor beta chains reported below all come from one sample, sequenced in a study of neurological immune-mediated disorders. MiXCR, applied by TCRdb to the 5' RACE reads, yields one record per CDR3 protein. The table shows just under 45,000 distinct CDR3 sequences, with roughly 21% occurring only once. Time point noted: technical triplicate 3. The material sequenced was PBMCs. These receptors all come from a man aged 60 to 69 with HTLV-1-associated myelopathy (HAM/TSP).

This clonotype was counted many times. The CDR3 nucleotides are TGTGCCAGCGGCGGTGGGCCAGCCTTTACCGGGGAGCTGTTTTTT. Its protein product is CASGGGPAFTGELFF. The chain couples TRBV28 to TRBJ2-2; unclear D gene. Per germline, CDR1 MDHEN and CDR2 SYDVKM. The CDR3 has 15 amino acids. V was pared by 8 bases and J by 5 bases, with 18 bases between.

Many counts were recorded for this clonotype. The genes are TRBV20-1 and TRBJ2-7, with 12 bases fitting TRBD1. V was pared by 3 bases and J by 2 bases, with 8 bases of the junction left unmatched. Germline V gene sequence: CDR1 DFQATT, CDR2 SNEGSKA (reference sequence). The CDR3 contains 16 residues. The DNA for the CDR3 is TGCAGTGCTAGCGGGGGACAGGGGGCCGGCGCCTACGAGCAGTACTTC. This gives the protein CSASGGQGAGAYEQYF.

This clonotype has at least ten counts. This chain uses TRBV20-1 with TRBJ1-2; 9 bases map to TRBD1. The CDR3 loop spans 15 amino acids. The V gene's germline CDR1 is DFQATT and CDR2 SNEGSKA (reference sequence). With 1 base clipped from V and 2 bases from J, the junction kept 5 bases outside the gene matches. In nucleotides, the CDR3 is TGCAGTGCTAGAGGGGGACAGGGACGGAACTATGGCTACACCTTC. This translates into CSARGGQGRNYGYTF.

This clonotype has more than one count but fewer than ten. J is TRBJ2-7 and V is TRBV7-9; 7 bases match TRBD2. The CDR3 contains 15 residues. The germline V gene encodes CDR1 SEHNR and CDR2 FQNEAQ (reference sequence). Losses at the gene ends were 1 base for V and 3 bases for J; bases not matched to a gene: 6. CDR3 in DNA: TGTGCCAGCAGCTTAGTGGGAGGGGTCAGCTACGAGCAGTACTTC. The encoded protein is CASSLVGGVSYEQYF.

The CDR3 loop reads CAWSVTGSGANVLTF. CDR3 DNA: TGTGCCTGGAGTGTAACTGGCTCTGGGGCCAACGTCCTGACTTTC. The V and J genes are TRBV30 and TRBJ2-6; the D is unclear. CDR3 size: 15 residues. V was clipped by 0 bases and J by 0 bases, with 6 bases between them. Germline CDR1 is GTSNPN and CDR2 is SVGIG (reference sequence).

This clonotype was recorded many times. CDR3 DNA: TGCGCCAGCAGCTTGGCGAGGACAGGGGGCGAGCAGTACTTC. This codes for CASSLARTGGEQYF. The rearrangement uses TRBV5-1 and TRBJ2-7, with 10 bases matching TRBD1. CDR1 is SGHRS, CDR2 YFSETQ, per germline. V dropped 0 bases and J dropped 6; count of bases not matched to a gene: 3. This CDR3 is 14 amino acids long.

This clonotype was counted many times. The chain has TRBV5-1 and TRBJ2-1, with 12 bases that match TRBD1. The ends lost 4 bases at V and 6 bases at J; junction bases unmatched: 11. The CDR3 is 17 residues long. Germline-derived CDR1 and CDR2 are SGHRS and YFSETQ. CDR3 nucleotide sequence: TGCGCCAGCAGCACGGGACAGGGGGCATTCCCCCTCAATGAGCAGTTCTTC. Its protein is CASSTGQGAFPLNEQFF.

This clonotype was observed at least ten times. V usage is TRBV25-1 and J usage is TRBJ2-1; 10 bases map to TRBD2. Per the germline V gene, CDR1 is MGHDK and CDR2 is SYGVNS. The CDR3 has 16 amino acids. The trim removed 2 bases at V and 4 bases at J, leaving 5 bases unmatched. The DNA of the CDR3 is TGTGCCAGCAGTGAAAAAGGTAGCGGGAGGTACAATGAGCAGTTCTTC. Protein product: CASSEKGSGRYNEQFF.

This clonotype was counted many times. This chain links TRBV5-4 with TRBJ2-2; TRBD1 or TRBD2 may be the D gene (5 bases each). This CDR3 is built from 17 residues. V was pared by 1 base and J by 1 base, with 14 bases between. From germline, CDR1 is SGHNT and CDR2 YYREEE (reference sequence). As DNA, the CDR3 is TGTGCCAGCAGCTTGCCTACGGGAAGGGGGAACACCGGGGAGCTGTTTTTT. Encoded protein: CASSLPTGRGNTGELFF.